This T cell receptor (beta chain) was sequenced in a study of T cell responses to AZD1222 COVID-19 vaccine. Method: immunoSEQ multiplex PCR; TCRdb's copy keeps in-frame clones and lacks some. This table has more than 95,000 clones, around 83% appearing once. CDR1 is LGHNA and CDR2 is YSLEER in the germline V gene. The CDR3 covers 17 residues. Trimming stripped 4 bases from V and 0 bases from J, with 15 bases between. A few counts support this clone. The antigen is unknown. Timing groups of about 4 and about 12 weeks for second doses were pooled. Findings and limits, study-wide: Spike-specific TCR depth and breadth grew after two AZD1222 doses.

This clonotype was obtained from an adult who received the AZD1222 COVID-19 vaccine. The sequenced sample was peripheral blood, obtained 28 days after the second AZD1222 dose. J is TRBJ1-4 and V is TRBV4-3; possible D gene TRBD1, 5 bases. CDR3 in amino acids: CASSPNLQAATNEKLFF. CDR3 in DNA: TGCGCCAGCAGCCCTAACTTACAGGCAGCAACTAATGAAAAACTGTTTTTT.